These 26 T cell receptor beta chains came from one sample sequenced in a study of blood T cells in healthy people across ages. The second PCR ran roughly 6 to 11 cycles with a sample-barcoded 5' primer and J-beta primers. TCRdb recomputed calls from the 5' RACE reads with MiXCR, one row per CDR3 protein. Here the sample spans around 750,000 distinct CDR3 sequences, roughly 53% being singletons. Source material: blood. These receptors originate from a man aged 80 or over in good health.

The V call is TRBV20-1, the J call TRBJ1-3; D remains ambiguous. The length of the CDR3 is 13 residues. V lost 1 base and J lost 0, with 4 bases in between. Germline loops: CDR1 DFQATT, CDR2 SNEGSKA (reference sequence). The CDR3 DNA reads TGCAGTGCTAGAGTGAGCTCTGGAAACACCATATATTTT. As protein: CSARVSSGNTIYF.

This sequence joins TRBV24-1 and TRBJ2-4; 8 bases line up with TRBD1. The J call may be incorrect, as the DNA end agrees better with TRBJ2-5. Germline CDR1 KGHDR, CDR2 SFDVKD. The CDR3 runs 14 residues. CDR3 residues: CATSEGQARETQYF. The CDR3 DNA is TGTGCCACCAGTGAGGGACAGGCGCGGGAGACCCAGTACTTC.

This chain uses TRBV20-1 with TRBJ1-4; weak D call: TRBD1 (6 bases). Germline V gene data show CDR1 as DFQATT and CDR2 as SNEGSKA (reference sequence). CDR3 length: 13 amino acids. The V end lost 6 bases, the J end lost 7 bases, and 15 bases lay between the germline ends. The CDR3 here is CSARRGGVEKLFF. The CDR3, as DNA: TGCAGTGCCCGTAGGGGGGGCGTTGAAAAACTGTTTTTT.

This chain uses TRBV9 with TRBJ2-6; D is unclear. The CDR3 consists of 16 residues. The germline V gene encodes CDR1 SGDLS and CDR2 YYNGEE. The V end was cut by 0 bases, the J end by 9 bases, with 16 bases between. CDR3 sequence: CASSVAHGLAVNVLTF. In DNA, the CDR3 is TGTGCCAGCAGCGTAGCTCACGGGTTGGCAGTCAACGTCCTGACTTTC.

This chain links TRBV27 with TRBJ2-7; tentatively, D is TRBD1 or TRBD2 (5 bases each). Per germline, CDR1 MNHEY and CDR2 SMNVEV (reference sequence). CDR3 length: 13 amino acids. The V end lost 7 bases, the J end lost 1 base, and 11 bases lay between the germline ends. DNA for the CDR3: TGTGCCAGCAATCGGGACGGTTCCTACGAGCAGTACTTC. Amino acid sequence: CASNRDGSYEQYF.

CDR3 sequence (DNA): TGCAGCGTTGGGCTAGCGGGAGTGGTCTACAATGAGCAGTTCTTC. Translating it yields CSVGLAGVVYNEQFF. This chain uses TRBV29-1 with TRBJ2-1, with 10 bases fitting TRBD2. Germline CDR1 is SQVTM and CDR2 is ANQGSEA. This CDR3 spans 15 amino acids. V gave up 4 bases and J gave up 3 bases; unmatched junction bases: 6.

This clonotype has a single count. This sequence joins TRBV7-2 and TRBJ2-7; the D is unclear. Germline V gene lookup returns CDR1 SGHTA and CDR2 FQGNSA. CDR3 length: 15 amino acids. With 1 base removed from V and 0 bases from J, the gap between germline ends came to 10 bases. The CDR3 is CASSLEAIHSYEQYF. The DNA of the CDR3 is TGTGCCAGCAGCTTAGAAGCAATACACTCCTACGAGCAGTACTTC. Full variable domain (remainder filled in from reference TRBV7-2 and TRBJ2-7): GAGVSQSPSNKVTEKGKDVELRCDPISGHTALYWYRQSLGQGLEFLIYFQGNSAPDKSGLPSDRFSAERTGGSVSTLTIQRTQQEDSAVYLCASSLEAIHSYEQYFGPGTRLTVT.

This chain links TRBV7-6 with TRBJ1-4; no firm D call. The germline V and J ends were trimmed by 6 bases and 3 bases, with 17 bases remaining between them. Germline lookup yields CDR1 SGHVS and CDR2 FNYEAQ. CDR3 size: 16 residues. The CDR3 reads CASSYRPRVPNEKLFF. CDR3 nucleotides: TGTGCCAGCAGTTACCGCCCGCGCGTACCTAATGAAAAACTGTTTTTT.

The V and J genes are TRBV6-1 and TRBJ2-1; 7 bases are a match to TRBD2. V dropped 8 bases and J dropped 4; count of bases not matched to a gene: 8. Germline CDR1 reads MNHNS; CDR2 reads SASEGT. This CDR3 spans 14 amino acids. The CDR3 region is CASLPPGGYNEQFF. The CDR3 nucleotides read TGTGCCAGCTTACCCCCCGGGGGGTACAATGAGCAGTTCTTC.

The chain links TRBV20-1 to TRBJ2-6; D unclear. This CDR3 has 17 amino acids. Trimming took 0 bases from V and 0 from J, leaving 12 bases between them. Germline V gives CDR1 DFQATT, CDR2 SNEGSKA (reference sequence). The CDR3 spells CSARDLHSSSGANVLTF. The CDR3 bases are TGCAGTGCTAGAGATCTTCATTCGAGCTCTGGGGCCAACGTCCTGACTTTC.

The chain combines TRBV5-1 with TRBJ2-1; tentatively, D is TRBD1 (5 bases). This CDR3 spans 17 amino acids. Germline CDR1 and CDR2: SGHRS and YFSETQ. V was cut by 4 bases and J by 0 bases, with 17 bases left in between. CDR3 region: CASSPRPPDSSYNEQFF. The CDR3 nucleotides are TGCGCCAGCAGCCCTCGCCCCCCAGACAGCTCCTACAATGAGCAGTTCTTC.

This chain uses TRBV7-2 with TRBJ2-1; 12 positions agree with TRBD2. Germline V gene lookup returns CDR1 SGHTA and CDR2 FQGNSA. This CDR3 spans 15 amino acids. Germline trimming cut 8 bases from V and 4 bases from J; bases unmatched to any gene: 6. The CDR3 reads CASRLAGGGYNEQFF. The CDR3 nucleotides read TGTGCCAGCCGTCTAGCGGGAGGGGGGTACAATGAGCAGTTCTTC.

This clonotype appeared a few times. The chain links TRBV25-1 to TRBJ2-5; D possibly uses TRBD1 or TRBD2 (5 bases each). CDR3 length equals 13 residues. Trimming took 6 bases from V and 4 from J, leaving 12 bases between them. From germline, CDR1 is MGHDK and CDR2 SYGVNS. CDR3 DNA sequence: TGTGCCAGCAGGAGGGTGGGGCCAGAGACCCAGTACTTC. Encoded protein: CASRRVGPETQYF. Variable domain in full (rest from reference TRBV25-1 and TRBJ2-5): EADIYQTPRYLVIGTGKKITLECSQTMGHDKMYWYQQDPGMELHLIHYSYGVNSTEKGDLSSESTVSRIRTEHFPLTLESARPSHTSQYLCASRRVGPETQYFGPGTRLLVL.

CDR3 region: CASSAHGETQYF. The DNA for the CDR3 is TGTGCCAGCAGCGCCCACGGGGAGACCCAGTACTTC. This sequence joins TRBV7-2 and TRBJ2-5, with D unclear. V was pared by 5 bases and J by 5 bases, with 9 bases between. The CDR3 runs to 12 residues. The V gene's germline CDR1 is SGHTA and CDR2 FQGNSA.

This clonotype was detected a few times. An end of the junction differs from the germline gene, which may be a read error. The chain recombines TRBV18 with TRBJ2-3; D may be TRBD1 or TRBD2 (5 bases each). CDR1 is KGHSH and CDR2 is LQKENI in the germline V gene. This CDR3 spans 16 amino acids. CDR3 sequence reads: CASSPLVRGSTDTQYF. The CDR3 region has the DNA TGTGCCAGCTCCCCACTCGTGAGGGGAAGCACAGATACGCAGTATTTT.

V gene TRBV15 combines with J gene TRBJ2-1; D is perhaps TRBD2 (7 bases). Germline CDR1 is LNHNV and CDR2 is YYDKDF (reference sequence). Trimming shortened V by 1 base and J by 10 bases, and 23 bases separated the two germline ends. The CDR3 sequence is 17 residues long. The DNA for the CDR3 is TGTGCCACCAGCAGAGCTTTTTCCGGGGGGCCTGGGGGAGAGCAGTTCTTC. Translation: CATSRAFSGGPGGEQFF.

The V gene is TRBV11-1, the J gene TRBJ2-7; 10 bases match TRBD2. The length of the CDR3 is 15 residues. Germline V CDR1 and CDR2: SGHAT, FQDESV (reference sequence). With V trimmed by 5 bases and J by 4 bases, 8 bases remained unmatched. The CDR3 DNA sequence: TGTGCCAGCAGCCCGCGAGTAGCGGGAGGTTACGAGCAGTACTTC. It is translated as CASSPRVAGGYEQYF.

J is TRBJ1-2 and V is TRBV5-8; D gene ambiguous. The germline V gene has CDR1 SGHTS and CDR2 YDEGEE. V shed 5 bases and J shed 8 bases, with 10 bases lying between them. The CDR3 is 11 amino acids. CDR3 DNA sequence: TGTGCCAGCAGTGGAGATGGAGGCTACACCTTC. Translating gives CASSGDGGYTF.

The chain has TRBV7-2 and TRBJ2-7; maybe TRBD1 (5 bases). The CDR3 is made up of 16 amino acids. Trimming left V 1 base short and J 1 base short, with 14 bases between. The V gene's germline CDR1 is SGHTA and CDR2 FQGNSA. CDR3 amino acids: CASSLGKGKRSYEQYF. DNA of the CDR3: TGTGCCAGCAGCTTAGGGAAGGGGAAACGATCCTACGAGCAGTACTTC. Filled out from reference TRBV7-2 and TRBJ2-7, the complete variable domain reads GAGVSQSPSNKVTEKGKDVELRCDPISGHTALYWYRQSLGQGLEFLIYFQGNSAPDKSGLPSDRFSAERTGGSVSTLTIQRTQQEDSAVYLCASSLGKGKRSYEQYFGPGTRLTVT.

This CDR3 is CASSPQAIARDEQFF. CDR3 in DNA: TGTGCCAGCAGCCCCCAAGCCATCGCCCGGGATGAGCAGTTCTTC. The V call is TRBV28, the J call TRBJ2-1; unclear D gene. The CDR3 runs 15 residues. Germline assignment: CDR1 MDHEN and CDR2 SYDVKM. Trimming shortened V by 6 bases and J by 8 bases, and 20 bases separated the two germline ends.

The J gene is TRBJ2-7, the V gene TRBV10-3, with 14 bases that match TRBD2. The trim removed 6 bases at V and 2 bases at J, leaving 12 bases unmatched. Germline values: CDR1 ENHRY, CDR2 SYGVKD. The CDR3 contains 18 residues. The CDR3 is CAIRVGLAGEIGTYEQYF. In nucleotides, the CDR3 is TGTGCCATCAGGGTGGGACTAGCGGGAGAAATAGGGACCTACGAGCAGTACTTC.

This chain links TRBV20-1 with TRBJ1-6; D not certain. Germline lookup yields CDR1 DFQATT and CDR2 SNEGSKA (reference sequence). This CDR3 is 15 amino acids long. V was trimmed by 2 bases and J by 0 bases, leaving 8 bases between them. This CDR3 is CSARTASSYNSPLHF. The CDR3, as DNA: TGCAGTGCTAGAACAGCCAGCTCCTATAATTCACCCCTCCACTTT.

This chain connects TRBV10-2 to TRBJ1-1; maybe TRBD1 (5 bases). The V gene's germline CDR1 is WSHSY and CDR2 SAAADI. The CDR3 totals 11 residues. Trimming took 8 bases from V and 10 from J, leaving 14 bases between them. The CDR3 protein is CASRGQAGAFF. The DNA for the CDR3 is TGCGCCAGCCGAGGACAAGCTGGAGCTTTCTTT.

This chain joins TRBV5-1 and TRBJ2-5; tentatively, D is TRBD1 (7 bases). CDR3 length: 14 amino acids. The V gene lost 4 bases and the J gene lost 1 base, with 11 bases spanning the gap. Germline assignment: CDR1 SGHRS and CDR2 YFSETQ. Here the CDR3 reads CASSGGTVQETQYF. The CDR3 nucleotides are TGCGCCAGCAGCGGGGGGACAGTCCAAGAGACCCAGTACTTC.

This clonotype was picked up a small number of times. This CDR3 reads CASSEGPHRYAYF. The CDR3 DNA reads TGTGCCAGCTCAGAGGGGCCCCACAGATACGCGTATTTT. The chain uses TRBV6-2 or TRBV6-3 and TRBJ2-3; D tentatively fits TRBD1 or TRBD2 (5 bases each). This CDR3 has 13 residues. Trimming pared 8 bases from V and 14 bases from J, leaving 23 bases between. From germline, CDR1 is MNHEY and CDR2 SVGEGT.

This clonotype was seen only once. This rearrangement joins TRBV5-1 to TRBJ2-3, with 10 bases aligning to TRBD1. Per germline, CDR1 SGHRS and CDR2 YFSETQ. V was clipped by 3 bases and J by 0 bases; unmatched bases: 4. The CDR3 contains 16 residues. The CDR3 bases are TGCGCCAGCAGCTCCGACAGGGGGCCAAGCACAGATACGCAGTATTTT. Amino acids: CASSSDRGPSTDTQYF.